This TCR beta chain was captured in a study of T cell repertoires in cytomegalovirus infection. The CDR3 has 15 residues. In germline, CDR1 is SGHDT, CDR2 YYEEEE. Comments on this clonotype: Its target is unknown. The junction differs from germline at one of its ends, possibly a read error.

MiXCR was run by TCRdb on the reads, yielding one entry per CDR3 protein. The table shows roughly 80,000 distinct CDR3 sequences, with under 30% occurring only once. The sequenced sample was CD8+ T cells from cultured PBMCs, obtained from culture after CMV antigen stimulation. This clonotype originated in a human donor in good health (CMV status not recorded). Some clones in this sample may be carry-over from other donors' samples. The V gene is TRBV5-6, the J gene TRBJ2-2; D assignment may be TRBD1 or TRBD2 (6 bases each). The CDR3 sequence: CASSLAWGDTGELSF. In DNA form, the CDR3 reads TGTGCCAGCAGCTTGGCATGGGGGGACACCGGGGAGCTGTCTTTT.